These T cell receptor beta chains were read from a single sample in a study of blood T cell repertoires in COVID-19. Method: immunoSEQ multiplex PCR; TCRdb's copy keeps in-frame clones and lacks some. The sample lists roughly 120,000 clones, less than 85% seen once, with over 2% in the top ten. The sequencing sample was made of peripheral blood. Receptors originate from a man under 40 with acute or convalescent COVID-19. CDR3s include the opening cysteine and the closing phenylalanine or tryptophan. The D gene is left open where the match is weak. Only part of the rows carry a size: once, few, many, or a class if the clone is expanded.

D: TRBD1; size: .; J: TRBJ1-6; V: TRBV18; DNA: TGTGCCAGCTCACCAACAGGGGGGTCACCCCTCCACTTT; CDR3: CASSPTGGSPLHF
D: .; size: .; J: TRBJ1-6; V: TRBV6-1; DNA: TGTGCCAGCAGTGACCGGTCACCCCTCCACTTT; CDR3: CASSDRSPLHF
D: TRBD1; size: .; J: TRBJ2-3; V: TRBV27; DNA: TGTGCCAGCAGTTTGGAACAGGGGGTCGTGACGGATACGCAGTATTTT; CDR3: CASSLEQGVVTDTQYF
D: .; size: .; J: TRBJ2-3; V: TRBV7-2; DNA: TGTGCCAGCAGCTTCGGGACAAAGACAGATACGCAGTATTTT; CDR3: CASSFGTKTDTQYF
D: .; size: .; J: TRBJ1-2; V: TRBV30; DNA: TGTGCCTGGATTGCAGGGATCGCCTATGGCTACACCTTC; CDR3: CAWIAGIAYGYTF
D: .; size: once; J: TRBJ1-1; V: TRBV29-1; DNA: TGCAGCGTTGATAGGGGAGGGAGCACTGAAGCTTTCTTT; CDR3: CSVDRGGSTEAFF
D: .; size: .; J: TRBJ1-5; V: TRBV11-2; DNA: TGTGCCAGCAGCTTCAGTGGGGACAATGGGCCCCAGCATTTT; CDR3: CASSFSGDNGPQHF
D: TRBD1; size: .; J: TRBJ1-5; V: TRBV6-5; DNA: TGTGCCAGCAGTCCCAGGGACAGGAGGAATCAGCCCCAGCATTTT; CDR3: CASSPRDRRNQPQHF
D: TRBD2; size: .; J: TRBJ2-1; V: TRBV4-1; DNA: TGCGCCAGCAGCCAAGATCTCGTGACTAGCGGGATTGGGGAGCAGTTCTTC; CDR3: CASSQDLVTSGIGEQFF
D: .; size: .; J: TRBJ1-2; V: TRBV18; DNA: TGTGCCAGCTCACCTCCCGGGACACAGTATGGCTACACCTTC; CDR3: CASSPPGTQYGYTF
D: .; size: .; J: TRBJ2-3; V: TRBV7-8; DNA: TGTGCCAGCAGCTTTAGCGGTGGTACAGATACGCAGTATTTT; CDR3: CASSFSGGTDTQYF
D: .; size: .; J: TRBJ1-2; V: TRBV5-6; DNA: TGTGCCAGCAGCTTGACAGGGCCGACCTATGGCTACACCTTC; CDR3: CASSLTGPTYGYTF
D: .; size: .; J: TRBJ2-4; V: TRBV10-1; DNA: TGCGCCAGCAGTGAGTCGAGGGGAGGTTTCGGCGCCTCAAACATTCAGTACTTC; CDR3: CASSESRGGFGASNIQYF
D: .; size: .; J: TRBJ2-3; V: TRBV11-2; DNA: TGTGCCAGCAGCTTAGAGGCCCTCACAGATACGCAGTATTTT; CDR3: CASSLEALTDTQYF
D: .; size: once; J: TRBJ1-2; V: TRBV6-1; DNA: TGTGCCAGCAGTGAAGCAGGTCAGGCCGGGGGCTATGGCTACACCTTC; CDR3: CASSEAGQAGGYGYTF
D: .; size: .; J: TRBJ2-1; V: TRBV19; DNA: TGTGCCAGTAGTGGTAAGCCGACGGGGTCCTACAATGAGCAGTTCTTC; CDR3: CASSGKPTGSYNEQFF
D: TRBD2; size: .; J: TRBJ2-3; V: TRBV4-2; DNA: TGTGCCAGCAGCCAAGGGTCGGGAGGGGGCACAGATACGCAGTATTTT; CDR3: CASSQGSGGGTDTQYF
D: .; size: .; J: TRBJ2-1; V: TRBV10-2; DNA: TGCGCCAGCAGTGAGGTAGCAAATGAGCAGTTCTTC; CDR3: CASSEVANEQFF
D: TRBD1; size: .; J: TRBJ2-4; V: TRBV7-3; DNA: TGTGCCAGCAGCTTTTTTACAGGGGCTGGAGCCAAAAACATTCAGTACTTC; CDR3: CASSFFTGAGAKNIQYF
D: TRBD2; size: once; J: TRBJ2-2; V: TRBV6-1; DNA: TGTGCCAGCAGTGAAGCTCTAGCGGGAAACGTAGTCGGGGCCGGGGAGCTGTTTTTT; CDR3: CASSEALAGNVVGAGELFF
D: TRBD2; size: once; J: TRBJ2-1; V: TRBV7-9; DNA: TGTGCCAGCAGCCCGGGGACTAGCGGGGGACAATCCTACAATGAGCAGTTCTTC; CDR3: CASSPGTSGGQSYNEQFF
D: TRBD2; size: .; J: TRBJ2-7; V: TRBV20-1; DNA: TGCAGTGCTAGTTCGCCGGGGGGGGCCTACGAGCAGTACTTC; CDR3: CSASSPGGAYEQYF
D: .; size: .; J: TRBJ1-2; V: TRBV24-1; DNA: TGTGCCATCTCTGAATCAGGGTTTGGCTACACCTTC; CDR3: CAISESGFGYTF
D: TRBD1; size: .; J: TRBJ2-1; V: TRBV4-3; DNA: TGCGCCAGCAGCCAAGGGAGGACAGGGGCTCTCAATGAGCAGTTCTTC; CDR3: CASSQGRTGALNEQFF
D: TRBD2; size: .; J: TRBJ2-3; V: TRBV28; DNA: TGTGCCAGCAGTTTCGGGCGGGAGTCAGATACGCAGTATTTT; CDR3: CASSFGRESDTQYF
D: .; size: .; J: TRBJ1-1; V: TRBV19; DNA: TGTGCCAGTAGTACCCTCCTGAACACTGAAGCTTTCTTT; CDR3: CASSTLLNTEAFF
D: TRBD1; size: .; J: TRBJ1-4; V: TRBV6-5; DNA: TGTGCCAGCAGCCGACAGGGAAATGAAAAACTGTTTTTT; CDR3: CASSRQGNEKLFF
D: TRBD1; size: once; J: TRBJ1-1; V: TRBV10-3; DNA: TGTGCCACCGCCGAGACAGGGACACAGAACACTGAAGCTTTCTTT; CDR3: CATAETGTQNTEAFF
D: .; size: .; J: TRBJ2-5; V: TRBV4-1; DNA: TGCGCCAGCAGCCAAGTTGGGCGCTGGGAGACCCAGTACTTC; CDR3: CASSQVGRWETQYF
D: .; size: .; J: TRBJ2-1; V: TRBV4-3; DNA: TGCGCCAGCAGCCAAGAAATCCTATCGGTTAATGTTGCCTACAATGAGCAGTTCTTC; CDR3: CASSQEILSVNVAYNEQFF
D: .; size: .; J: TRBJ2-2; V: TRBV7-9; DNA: TGTGCCAGCAGTGGGCGGGACGCCGGGGAGCTGTTTTTT; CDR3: CASSGRDAGELFF
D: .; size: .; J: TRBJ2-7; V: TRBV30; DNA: TGTGCCTGGAGCCAAGACTCCGAGCAGTACTTC; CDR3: CAWSQDSEQYF
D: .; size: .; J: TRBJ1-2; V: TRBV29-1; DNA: TGCAGCGTTAGCATGGTCTCCCTGGAGGGCTACACCTTC; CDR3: CSVSMVSLEGYTF
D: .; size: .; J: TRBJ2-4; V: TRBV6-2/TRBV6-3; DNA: TGTGCCAGCAGTTCGGACATACTAGCCAAAAACATTCAGTACTTC; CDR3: CASSSDILAKNIQYF
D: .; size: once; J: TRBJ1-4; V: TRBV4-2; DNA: TGTGCCAGCAGCCAAGATTGGGAGACAACTAATGAAAAACTGTTTTTT; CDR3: CASSQDWETTNEKLFF
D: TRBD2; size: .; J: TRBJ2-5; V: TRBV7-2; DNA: TGTGCCAGCAGCTTCCTAGCGGGGTTAACTCAAGAGACCCAGTACTTC; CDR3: CASSFLAGLTQETQYF
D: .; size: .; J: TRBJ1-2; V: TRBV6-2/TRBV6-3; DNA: TGTGCCAGCAGTCGCTCTTCAGGGTCCAACTATGGCTACACCTTC; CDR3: CASSRSSGSNYGYTF
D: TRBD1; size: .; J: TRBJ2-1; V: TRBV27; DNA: TGTGCCAGCAGTTCCCTACTCGACAGGGACGATGAGCAGTTCTTC; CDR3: CASSSLLDRDDEQFF
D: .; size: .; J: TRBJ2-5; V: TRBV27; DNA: TGTGCCAGCAGTCCCCAGACAGACTCTCTCCCCAAGACCCAGTACTTC; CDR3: CASSPQTDSLPKTQYF
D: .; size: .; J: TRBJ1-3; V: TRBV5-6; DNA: TGTGCCAGCGGGAACAGGTGGGGAAACACCATATATTTT; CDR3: CASGNRWGNTIYF
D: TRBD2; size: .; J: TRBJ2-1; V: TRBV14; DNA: TGTGCCAGCAGCCAAGATGGGATCTTCTGGGAGGGGGAGCAGTTCTTC; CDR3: CASSQDGIFWEGEQFF
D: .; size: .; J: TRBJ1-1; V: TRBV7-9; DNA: TGTGCCAGCAACATCCCGGGGGTGGCCACTGAAGCTTTCTTT; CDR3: CASNIPGVATEAFF
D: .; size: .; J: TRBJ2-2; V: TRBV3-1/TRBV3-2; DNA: TGTGCCAGCAGCCGCCCTACAGGGTCGGACACCGGGGAGCTGTTTTTT; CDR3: CASSRPTGSDTGELFF
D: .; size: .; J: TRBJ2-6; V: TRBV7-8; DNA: TGTGCCAGCAGCTCTAGAGGTCGGGCTGGGGCCAACGTCCTGACTTTC; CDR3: CASSSRGRAGANVLTF
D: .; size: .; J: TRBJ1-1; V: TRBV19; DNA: TGTGCCAGTAGTATATCAGGGATCACTGAAGCTTTCTTT; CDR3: CASSISGITEAFF
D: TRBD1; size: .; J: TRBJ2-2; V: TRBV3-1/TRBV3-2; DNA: TGTGCCAGCAGCCATCGACAGGGAACCGGGGAGCTGTTTTTT; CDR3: CASSHRQGTGELFF
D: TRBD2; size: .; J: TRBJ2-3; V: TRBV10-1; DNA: TGCGCCAGCAGTGCGGTGACTAGCGGTGCCGGGGGTACGCAGTATTTT; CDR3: CASSAVTSGAGGTQYF
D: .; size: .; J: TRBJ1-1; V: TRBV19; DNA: TGTGCCAGTAGTATAGCGGGATCTCCCACTGAAGCTTTCTTT; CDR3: CASSIAGSPTEAFF
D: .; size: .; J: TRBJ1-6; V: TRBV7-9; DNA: TGTGCCAGCAGCTTTCAGAAAACGTCCAATCCACCCCTCCACTTT; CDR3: CASSFQKTSNPPLHF